This T cell receptor beta chain was profiled in a study of cytomegalovirus exposure and HLA in healthy donors. There are 16 residues in the CDR3. V shed 1 base and J 4 bases; nucleotides not matched to a gene: 4. In germline, CDR1 is SGDLS, CDR2 YYNGEE. The PCR was carried out with 60 Vbeta primers and 13 Jbeta primers. The assay was immunoSEQ multiplex PCR, and TCRdb's table has in-frame clones only and misses some. The table has 100,000 to 150,000 clones, roughly four fifths seen once; the top ten hold 5.9%. A remark on this clone: The antigen remains undetermined.

Broader study findings: Indistinguishability led to the exclusion of some V segments, TRBV6-2 and TRBV6-3 included. TCR beta sequences reportedly predicted most subjects' HLA-A and HLA-B alleles accurately.

The sequence was obtained from a woman in her 40s in good health and CMV-seropositive. The V and J genes are TRBV9 and TRBJ2-2; 10 nucleotides align to TRBD1. The sequenced material came from PBMCs. CDR3 coding DNA: TGTGCCAGCAGCGTATGGACAGGGGGAGGCACCGGGGAGCTGTTTTTT. It encodes CASSVWTGGGTGELFF.